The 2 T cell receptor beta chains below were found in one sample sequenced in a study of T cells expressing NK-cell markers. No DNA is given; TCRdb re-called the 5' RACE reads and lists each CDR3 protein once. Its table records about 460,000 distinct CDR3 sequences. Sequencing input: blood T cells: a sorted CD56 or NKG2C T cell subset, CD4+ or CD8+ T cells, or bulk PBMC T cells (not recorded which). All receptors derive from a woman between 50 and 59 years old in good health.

CDR3: CASSLHGGLGEQYF. This sequence joins TRBV3-1 and TRBJ2-7. Germline V gene data show CDR1 as LGHDT and CDR2 as YNNKEL (reference sequence). The length of the CDR3 is 14 residues.

CDR3 sequence reads: CASSQGRGIVTKEYF. J is TRBJ2-7 and V is TRBV4-1; as DNA is missing, the TRBD1 call by TCRdb cannot be tested. The CDR3 is 15 amino acids. Looked up from germline, CDR1 is MGHRA and CDR2 is YSYEKL.